These 12 T cell receptor beta chains came from one sample sequenced in a study of blood T cell repertoires in COVID-19. Generated by immunoSEQ multiplex PCR, the TCRdb table keeps only in-frame clones and is missing some. The table lists some 120,000 clones, roughly 85% of them singletons. Sequencing used peripheral blood. The receptors originated from a woman of 80 years or more with acute or convalescent COVID-19.

This clone was counted only a few times. The chain links TRBV28 to TRBJ1-3; possibly TRBD1 for D (6 bases). Germline V gene data show CDR1 as MDHEN and CDR2 as SYDVKM. The CDR3 runs to 14 residues. The V end was cut by 5 bases, the J end by 0 bases, with 8 bases between. The CDR3 spells CASSDRSSGNTIYF. CDR3 bases: TGTGCCAGCAGTGACAGGAGCTCTGGAAACACCATATATTTT.

The rearrangement joins TRBV4-2 to TRBJ2-1, with D uncertain. The CDR3 extends over 15 amino acids. Trimming removed 0 bases from V and 0 bases from J, with 6 bases in between. Germline V gives CDR1 LGHNA, CDR2 YNFKEQ. CDR3 region: CASSQDFGSYNEQFF. DNA for the CDR3: TGTGCCAGCAGCCAAGATTTCGGCTCCTACAATGAGCAGTTCTTC.

The chain combines TRBV7-2 with TRBJ1-1, with 7 bases fitting TRBD1. V lost 5 bases and J lost 1; bases outside the gene matches: 4. The CDR3 contains 14 residues. Germline values: CDR1 SGHTA, CDR2 FQGNSA. The CDR3 DNA reads as TGTGCCAGCAGCCAATACAGGGGGAACACTGAAGCTTTCTTT. Amino acids: CASSQYRGNTEAFF.

The V call is TRBV9, the J call TRBJ1-2; 9 positions agree with TRBD1. CDR3 length equals 18 residues. The junction had 13 bases not matched to a gene; V was cut back by 0 bases and J by 4 bases. Germline values: CDR1 SGDLS, CDR2 YYNGEE. The CDR3 DNA is TGTGCCAGCAGCGTAGGTTGGGAAGTCGGGACAGGGTCCTATGGCTACACCTTC. It is translated as CASSVGWEVGTGSYGYTF.

The chain links TRBV7-9 to TRBJ1-2; 8 nucleotides line up with TRBD1. Germline CDR1 is SEHNR and CDR2 is FQNEAQ (reference sequence). With 5 bases clipped from V and 7 bases from J, the junction kept 9 bases outside the gene matches. The CDR3 spans 14 residues. CDR3 nucleotides: TGTGCCAGCAGCAACTCGGGACAGGAATTTGGCTACACCTTC. Translating gives CASSNSGQEFGYTF.

V gene TRBV9 combines with J gene TRBJ1-6, with 7 bases aligning to TRBD1. The length of the CDR3 is 19 residues. Trimming cost V 3 bases and J 4 bases; bases outside gene matches: 16. CDR1 and CDR2 from the germline V gene are SGDLS and YYNGEE. DNA of the CDR3: TGTGCCAGCAGCGCGGGGACAGCGGGCTTAGTCACATATAATTCACCCCTCCACTTT. Protein: CASSAGTAGLVTYNSPLHF.

This chain connects TRBV19 to TRBJ1-1; D gene ambiguous. CDR1 and CDR2 from the germline V gene are LNHDA and SQIVND (reference sequence). This CDR3 has 14 amino acids. V was clipped by 3 bases and J by 5 bases, with 13 bases between them. CDR3 loop: CASSMGRPGTEAFF. CDR3 nucleotide sequence: TGTGCCAGTAGTATGGGTAGGCCGGGGACTGAAGCTTTCTTT.

The chain uses TRBV2 and TRBJ1-2; 10 bases map to TRBD1. The CDR3 is 13 residues long. In germline, CDR1 is SNHLY, CDR2 FYNNEI. Losses at the gene ends were 4 bases for V and 6 bases for J; bases not matched to a gene: 2. This chain's CDR3 is CASSGDRGHGYTF. The CDR3 DNA is TGTGCCAGCAGTGGGGACAGGGGCCATGGCTACACCTTC.

This chain connects TRBV3-1 (or the pseudogene TRBV3-2) to TRBJ2-5; unclear D gene. The germline V gene has CDR1 LGHDT and CDR2 YNNKEL (reference sequence). The CDR3 runs to 12 residues. Between the trimmed V and J ends, which lost 3 bases and 5 bases, there was a span of 7 bases. DNA of the CDR3: TGTGCCAGCAGCCATTTCGGGGAGACCCAGTACTTC. Translated: CASSHFGETQYF.

This chain joins TRBV18 and TRBJ1-2, with D uncertain. This CDR3 has 13 residues. V dropped 2 bases and J dropped 4 bases, with 8 bases sitting between them. Germline V gene data show CDR1 as KGHSH and CDR2 as LQKENI. The chain's CDR3 is CASSPTVSYGYTF. The CDR3 DNA reads as TGTGCCAGCTCACCAACAGTGAGCTATGGCTACACCTTC.

The rearrangement uses TRBV6-5 and TRBJ1-2, with D maybe TRBD1 (5 bases). Trimming removed 2 bases at V and 8 bases at J, with 6 bases between. Germline assignment: CDR1 MNHEY and CDR2 SVGAGI. This CDR3 region has 11 residues. CDR3: CASSYRGGYTF. In DNA, the CDR3 is TGTGCCAGCAGTTACAGGGGCGGCTACACCTTC.

This chain links TRBV19 with TRBJ1-6; 7 positions match TRBD1. V lost 8 bases and J lost 6; bases outside the gene matches: 7. The germline gives CDR1 LNHDA, CDR2 SQIVND (reference sequence). The CDR3 contains 14 residues. CDR3: CASGTGELNSPLHF. The CDR3 nucleotides read TGTGCCAGTGGAACAGGGGAGCTTAATTCACCCCTCCACTTT. Using reference TRBV19 and TRBJ1-6 for the parts outside the CDR3, the full variable domain is DGGITQSPKYLFRKEGQNVTLSCEQNLNHDAMYWYRQDPGQGLRLIYYSQIVNDFQKGDIAEGYSVSREKKESFPLTVTSAQKNPTAFYLCASGTGELNSPLHFGNGTRLTVT.